This record concerns one T cell receptor beta chain sequence. Its matching antigen is unknown. The data derive from a study of T cell repertoires in cytomegalovirus infection. TCRdb re-called the reads through MiXCR, storing one row per CDR3 protein. The sample has about 310,000 distinct CDR3 sequences, 17% seen once. General observations from the study: The ex vivo response was dominated by HLA-C-restricted CMV-specific TCR beta clonotypes.

The clonotype comes from a human donor in good health (CMV status not recorded). Some clones in this sample may be carry-over from other donors' samples. The sample taken for sequencing was PBMCs.

The CDR3 is CASSIDHLAAYEQYF. The CDR3 DNA reads as TGTGCCAGTAGTATAGATCATCTGGCAGCCTACGAGCAGTACTTC. This chain links TRBV19 with TRBJ2-7; D call uncertain. V was trimmed by 0 bases and J by 2 bases, leaving 11 bases between them. CDR1 LNHDA and CDR2 SQIVND come from the germline V gene (reference sequence). The CDR3 extends over 15 amino acids.